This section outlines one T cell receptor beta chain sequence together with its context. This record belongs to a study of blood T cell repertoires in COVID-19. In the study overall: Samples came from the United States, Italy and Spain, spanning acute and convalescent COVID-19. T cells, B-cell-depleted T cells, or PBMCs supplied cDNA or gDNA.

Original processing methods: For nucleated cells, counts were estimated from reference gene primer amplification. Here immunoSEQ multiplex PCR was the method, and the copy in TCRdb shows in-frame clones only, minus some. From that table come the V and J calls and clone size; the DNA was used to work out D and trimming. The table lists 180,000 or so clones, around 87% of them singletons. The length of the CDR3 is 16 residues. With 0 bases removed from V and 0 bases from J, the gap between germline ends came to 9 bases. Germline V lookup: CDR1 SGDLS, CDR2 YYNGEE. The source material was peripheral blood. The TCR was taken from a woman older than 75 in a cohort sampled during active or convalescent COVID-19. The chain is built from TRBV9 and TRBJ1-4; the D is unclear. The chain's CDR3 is CASSVGAGTTNEKLFF. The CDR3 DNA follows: TGTGCCAGCAGCGTAGGGGCGGGAACAACTAATGAAAAACTGTTTTTT.